This T cell receptor beta chain was documented in a study of T cell changes during pregnancy in multiple sclerosis. The CDR3 contains 15 residues when both ends are counted. Germline CDR1 and CDR2: MNHEY and SVGAGI. Clones were read by immunoSEQ multiplex PCR, and TCRdb kept only the in-frame ones, dropping some. The repertoire holds approximately 74,000 clones, with around 85% as singletons. As for this clone: The limits of the CDR3 on the DNA are not certain, so only TCRdb's listed CDR3 is given.

Here the sequenced sample was peripheral blood, taken before pregnancy. This clonotype originated in a female donor with multiple sclerosis, enrolled in a pregnancy study. V is TRBV6-5 and J is TRBJ2-7; the table gives TRBD1 as D, unverified against the DNA. The CDR3 reads CASSTSRPDTYEQYF.